This TCR beta chain stems from a study of blood T cell repertoires in COVID-19. Looking at the study overall: The United States, Italy and Spain supplied acute and convalescent COVID-19 samples. The analysed material was cDNA or gDNA that came from T cells, B-cell-depleted T cells, or PBMCs.

V lost 7 bases and J lost 9; bases outside the gene matches: 17. The CDR3 runs 16 residues. The germline V gene encodes CDR1 LGHDT and CDR2 YNNKEL (reference sequence). Authors' data handling: The authors estimated nucleated cell counts from reference gene primer amplification. TCRdb keeps only in-frame clones here, not all; method: immunoSEQ multiplex PCR. V, J and clone size are taken as reported in that table, and D and trimming were inferred from the DNA itself. The sample records roughly 150,000 clones, around four fifths being singletons. V and J are TRBV3-1 (or the pseudogene TRBV3-2) and TRBJ1-1; 10 bases fit TRBD1. The clonotype was recovered from a woman older than 75 with active or convalescent COVID-19. Sequencing input: peripheral blood. CDR3 amino acids: CASTPLGTGVQGKAFF. Here the CDR3 DNA reads TGTGCCAGCACCCCCCTCGGGACAGGGGTTCAGGGAAAAGCTTTCTTT.